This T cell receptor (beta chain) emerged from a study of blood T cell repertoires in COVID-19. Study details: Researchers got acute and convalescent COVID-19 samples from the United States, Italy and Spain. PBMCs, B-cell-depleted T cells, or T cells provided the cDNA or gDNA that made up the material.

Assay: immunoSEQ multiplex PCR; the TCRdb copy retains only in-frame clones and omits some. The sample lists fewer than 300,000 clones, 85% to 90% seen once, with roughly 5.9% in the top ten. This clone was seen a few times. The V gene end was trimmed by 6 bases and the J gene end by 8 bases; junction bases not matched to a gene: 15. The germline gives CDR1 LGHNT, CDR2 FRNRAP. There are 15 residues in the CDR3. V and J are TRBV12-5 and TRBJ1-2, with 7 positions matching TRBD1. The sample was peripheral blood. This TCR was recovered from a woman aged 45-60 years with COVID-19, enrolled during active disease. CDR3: CASGREGATSRGYTF. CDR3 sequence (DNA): TGTGCTAGTGGACGGGAGGGGGCGACCTCTCGAGGCTACACCTTC.